This record covers a single T cell receptor (beta chain). This record belongs to a study of control samples from healthy donors and cancer patients. Germline CDR1 and CDR2: MNHNY and SVGAGI (reference sequence). V lost 7 bases, J lost 5 bases, and 8 bases lay in between. The length of the CDR3 is 11 residues. Data came from immunoSEQ multiplex PCR; TCRdb stores just in-frame clones and leaves some out. The sample carries tens of thousands of clones, approximately 93% recorded once. This chain links TRBV6-6 with TRBJ2-5; D is ambiguous. The sample was blood. This clonotype was obtained from a woman aged 25 to 39 in good health. The CDR3 bases are TGTGCCAGCAACGGGCGGGAGACCCAGTACTTC. Amino acid sequence: CASNGRETQYF.